The text below deals with one T cell receptor beta chain. Here immunoSEQ multiplex PCR was the method, and the copy in TCRdb shows in-frame clones only, minus some. The sample shows about 90,000 clones, roughly 92% of them seen only once. The data belong to a study of blood T cell repertoires in COVID-19. Whole-study context: Acute and convalescent COVID-19 samples came from the United States, Italy and Spain. Sources were T cells, B-cell-depleted T cells, or PBMCs; the material itself was cDNA or gDNA.

CDR3 length: 16 amino acids. V was clipped by 2 bases and J by 7 bases, with 19 bases between them. Germline loops: CDR1 SGDLS, CDR2 YYNGEE. The receptor's source is a woman aged 55 to 70 with active COVID-19. Material for sequencing was peripheral blood. The chain joins TRBV9 to TRBJ2-1, with a weak D call TRBD2 (6 bases). CDR3 region: CASSVAGTLPGNEQFF. DNA of the CDR3: TGTGCCAGCAGCGTGGCCGGGACTCTTCCTGGAAATGAGCAGTTCTTC.